This TCR beta chain was found in a study of cytomegalovirus exposure and HLA in healthy donors (dated by TCRdb to the late 2010s). Regarding the complete study: In an earlier analysis of under 600 of the donors, 250 to 300 Gb of sequence data and just under 120 million unique TCR beta sequences from roughly 200 million T cells were reported. Among 398 genotyped donors of the cohort, an average of about 240,000 unique TCR beta nucleotide sequences were sequenced per donor, approximately 20% of them non-productive. The study profiled the T cell repertoires of approximately 700 subjects by immunosequencing and related them to cytomegalovirus serostatus. The study aimed to test whether cataloging public T cell receptors could reveal signatures of past pathogen exposure. A later analysis re-analyzed previously published TCR beta repertoires from roughly 600 donors and added high-resolution HLA genotyping to study TCR occurrence patterns. The number of typed donors differed by locus: 629-630 for A, B, C, DRB1 and DQB1; 500 to 550 for DQA1; approximately 600 for DPA1; and roughly 490 for DPB1. HLA typing included class I and class II loci at four-digit resolution. About 330 gigabases of sequencing data and approximately 92 million unique TCR sequences made up an early release that covered some 640 HLA-typed donors. All discovery cohort repertoires had been generated on a single sequencing platform. Rather than drawing on any new phenotypic data, the later analysis identified candidate immune exposures from TCR beta sequences and the way those sequences occurred across donors. Alongside the repertoire data, information on donor age, sex, ethnicity and CMV serostatus was compiled. An earlier analysis of some 500 of the donors used high-throughput TCR beta sequencing to judge whether each TCR beta V gene segment behaved as functional or pseudogenic. Among the approximately 430 genotyped donors, around 81% belonged to the genetic ancestry cluster associated with self-reported Caucasian donors. High-throughput TCR immunosequencing, statistical association of individual TCRs with disease status, and machine learning were combined to predict cytomegalovirus infection status. A later genetic analysis took genome-wide SNP genotypes for about 55% of the 666 donors and used that subset as a discovery cohort. Four or five DR-DQ haplotypes were handled as single units for association and clustering because linkage in the cohort was strong. A separate validation cohort of about 110 different subjects was used in addition to the roughly 670-subject first cohort.

In total, over 600 healthy bone marrow donors made up the cohort. Cohort members were all nominally healthy when sampled, although unrecorded immune exposures were likely present. The donor was CMV seropositive and was included in the group of 250 to 300 seropositive cohort members. Every donor gave a peripheral blood sample, and the peripheral blood mononuclear cells from that sample were used for TCR beta sequencing. Genomic DNA was extracted from the blood cell samples with the Qiagen DNeasy Blood Extraction Kit. A word on this clone: Its antigen is unknown. Base qualities are not at hand, and no much larger clone is one base apart.

CDR1 is given as SGDLS and CDR2 as YYNGEE, both from the germline V gene. V loses 0 bases at its end and J loses 3 bases; junction bases beyond the gene matches: 6. The CDR3 spans 16 residues, from the cysteine through the phenylalanine. CDR3 DNA is the only sequence kept; it has 48 bases, read in frame from the first base. Overall results and qualifications from the work: Seventeen rarely observed V segments, including chromosome 9 orphons, were excluded from the earlier analysis of a few hundred of the donors because counts were too low. A few of the identified cytomegalovirus-associated TCR beta chains were confirmed in vitro to be specific for cytomegalovirus antigens. In a later analysis, several top co-occurrence clusters were reported to appear linked to parvovirus B19, influenza, CMV and Epstein-Barr virus. In a later analysis, the rate of TCR association differed among HLA loci, with DRB1 alleles having the most associated TCRs and HLA-C alleles having the fewest. Compared with the roughly 670-donor mean, donors in an Asian-associated ancestry cluster had fewer N-insertions in productive TCRs, according to a later genetic analysis. Because the 87-base-pair reads could not distinguish some IMGT-functional V segments, including TRBV6-2 and TRBV6-3, those segments were excluded. Compared with equally common non-associated chains, HLA-associated TCR beta chains in a later analysis were more clonally expanded and had lower generation probabilities. V-gene and J-gene trimming of TCR beta chains was associated with a missense DCLRE1C variant in a later genetic analysis, and the association was replicated in an independent cohort. A group of highly shared sequence variants was considered likely to be a technical artifact of the sequencing pipeline. When HLA alleles, especially DR and DQ, strongly co-occurred, TCR associations were difficult to assign to individual alleles. In both the original and validation cohorts, the classifier was reported to diagnose cytomegalovirus status with high specificity and sensitivity. A further reported finding was that TCR beta sequences accurately predicted the HLA-A and HLA-B alleles for most subjects in the first cohort. Correlated functional status among segregating V segments might reflect linkage disequilibrium, but an unknown experimental factor could not be ruled out. For the cohort, immune exposure information was limited to CMV serostatus. At a false discovery rate of 0.05, a later analysis linked 16,951 TCR beta sequences to specific HLA alleles. Roughly uniform sequencing depth across donors was assumed in presence/absence analyses, although this assumption may not hold. Because HLA typing was unavailable for some donors at each locus, only the typed subset was used in association tests. A total of roughly 160 TCR beta chains were listed by the study as associated with cytomegalovirus. Only TCR beta chains were sequenced in this cohort, and the absence of alpha or paired-chain data limited detectable features. Most CMV-associated TCR beta chains appeared to be HLA-restricted in a later analysis, and the HLA associations seemed to be driven largely by CMV exposure. Across donors, most TCR sequences were observed very rarely, whereas some public TCRs were present in many individuals. In an earlier analysis of several hundred of the donors, most TCR beta V segments were observed in productive rearrangements about 90% or about 30% of the time, broadly matching IMGT annotations. The authors suggested that the approach could potentially be generalized to other disease states and immunological phenotypes.

The receptor library was made with the immunoSEQ multiplex PCR assay. A mixture of 60 forward primers for TCR Vbeta segments and 13 reverse primers for TCR Jbeta segments was used in the multiplex PCR. A multiplex PCR assay on genomic DNA amplified the CDR3 region of rearranged TCR beta genes. Amplified TCR beta libraries were sequenced as 87-base-pair reads on the Illumina HiSeq System. From the authors' description of their analysis: A later analysis counted tens of millions of unique TCR beta chains across the 700 or so repertoires, and roughly 11 million of these chains were shared by at least two donors. A nearest-neighbor algorithm error-corrected the raw reads and collapsed the reads into unique sequences, merging closely related sequences to remove PCR and sequencing errors. To assign V, D and J gene segments, CDR3 sequences were aligned to IMGT reference sequences. For a sequence to be retained, a match of at least six nucleotides to both a V gene segment and a J gene segment was required. A rearrangement was called productive if the CDR3 had no stop codons and remained in frame with V and J, and every other rearrangement was called non-productive. Following IMGT convention, CDR3 was defined as the stretch from the second conserved V-encoded cysteine up to the conserved J-encoded phenylalanine. In an earlier analysis of more than 550 of the donors, sequences lacking an unambiguous match to a single V gene segment were excluded. In an earlier analysis of approximately 500 of the donors, a V segment was called functional when productive rearrangements were above 56.7%, and segregating when the standard deviation between donors exceeded 5%. A statistical classification framework was built for diagnosing cytomegalovirus status from the catalog of TCR beta chain sequences. A later analysis assigned V and J genes by comparing TCR nucleotide sequences with IMGT/GENE-DB human TR gene sequences. The TCRdist pipeline was used in a later analysis to assign CDR3 sequences and most-parsimonious VDJ recombination scenarios. In a later analysis, each TCR beta chain was defined by its CDR3 amino acid sequence together with its V-gene family, and reads lacking a unique V-gene family were excluded. A later analysis removed several hundred highly shared, low-generation-probability nucleotide sequences to deal with suspected cross-contamination and a sequencing artifact. A later analysis calculated a clonal expansion index for each public chain from normalized within-repertoire ranks of inferred template counts. Generation probabilities in a later analysis came from a VDJ recombination model fitted to out-of-frame rearrangements, and those results were checked against IGoR. A later analysis scored TCR-TCR, TCR-HLA and TCR-CMV co-occurrence with hypergeometric tests, applying a repertoire-size bias correction to TCR pairs. To estimate false discovery rates, a later analysis permuted the HLA or CMV assignments 20 times. In a later analysis, co-occurring TCRs were grouped using DBSCAN, with TCRdist sequence similarity added in when clustering inside HLA-allele-positive subsets. Co-occurrence clustering excluded repertoires with fewer than 30,000 or more than 120,000 public chains, plus five with anomalous nucleotide sharing. TCRdb provides this immuneACCESS table in a form limited to in-frame rearrangements. Some clones are lacking; in checked studies, under half of them reflect an unresolved V gene, and why the rest are absent is not known. That table is the source of V, J and clone size, and D and trimming were worked out from the DNA. The sample contains some 180,000 clones, roughly 82% of them found a single time. 1% to 1.5% of the sample is held by the ten biggest clonotypes.

Recombination linked TRBV9 to TRBJ2-1, and TRBD2 matches 7 of the central bases. The sequencing sample was made of PBMCs. This sequence was found in a girl between 2 and 10 years old in good health and CMV-seropositive. The bases are TGTGCCAGCAGCGTAGGGGCTAGCGGATACTACAATGAGCAGTTCTTC. The encoded protein is CASSVGASGYYNEQFF.